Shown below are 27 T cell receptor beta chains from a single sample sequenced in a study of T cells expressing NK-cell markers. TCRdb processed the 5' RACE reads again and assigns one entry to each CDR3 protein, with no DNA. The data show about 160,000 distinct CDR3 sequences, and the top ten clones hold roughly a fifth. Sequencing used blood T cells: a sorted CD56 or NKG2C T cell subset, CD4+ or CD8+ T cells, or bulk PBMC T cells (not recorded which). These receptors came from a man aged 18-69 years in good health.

Here the CDR3 reads CSARVIVDGELFF. The chain couples TRBV20-1 to TRBJ2-2. Germline V gives CDR1 DFQATT, CDR2 SNEGSKA (reference sequence). The CDR3 length is 13 residues.

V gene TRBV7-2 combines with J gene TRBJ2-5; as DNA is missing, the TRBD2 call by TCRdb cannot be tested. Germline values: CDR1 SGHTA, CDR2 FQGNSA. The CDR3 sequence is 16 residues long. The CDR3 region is CASSSIGAGRAETQYF.

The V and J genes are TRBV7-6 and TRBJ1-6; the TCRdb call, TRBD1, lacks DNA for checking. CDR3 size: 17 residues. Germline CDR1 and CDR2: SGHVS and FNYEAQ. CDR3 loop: CASSSRQGDSYNSPLHF.

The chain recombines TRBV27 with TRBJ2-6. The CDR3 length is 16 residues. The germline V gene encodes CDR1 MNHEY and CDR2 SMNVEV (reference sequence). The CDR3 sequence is CASSPDESSGANVLTF. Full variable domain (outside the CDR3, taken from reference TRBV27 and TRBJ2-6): EAQVTQNPRYLITVTGKKLTVTCSQNMNHEYMSWYRQDPGLGLRQIYYSMNVEVTDKGDVPEGYKVSRKEKRNFPLILESPSPNQTSLYFCASSPDESSGANVLTFGAGSRLTVL.

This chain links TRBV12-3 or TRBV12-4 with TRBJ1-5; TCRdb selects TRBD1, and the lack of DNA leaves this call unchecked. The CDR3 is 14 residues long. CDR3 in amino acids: CASSWGFSNQPQHF.

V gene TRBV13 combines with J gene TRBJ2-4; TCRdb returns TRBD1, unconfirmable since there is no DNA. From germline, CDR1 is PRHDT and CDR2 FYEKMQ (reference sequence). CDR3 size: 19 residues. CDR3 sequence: CASSLGPSDEGLGLNIQYF.

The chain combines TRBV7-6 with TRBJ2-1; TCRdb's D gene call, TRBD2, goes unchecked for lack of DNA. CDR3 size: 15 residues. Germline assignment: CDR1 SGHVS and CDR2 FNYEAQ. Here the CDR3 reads CASSAELAGYNEQFF.

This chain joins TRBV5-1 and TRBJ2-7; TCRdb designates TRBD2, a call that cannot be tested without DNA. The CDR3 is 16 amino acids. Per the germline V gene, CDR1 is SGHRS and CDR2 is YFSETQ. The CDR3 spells CASSPYSGGAPYEQYF.

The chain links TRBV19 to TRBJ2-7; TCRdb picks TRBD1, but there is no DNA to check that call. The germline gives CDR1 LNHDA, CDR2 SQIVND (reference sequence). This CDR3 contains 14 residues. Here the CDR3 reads CATGPGPNSYEQYF.

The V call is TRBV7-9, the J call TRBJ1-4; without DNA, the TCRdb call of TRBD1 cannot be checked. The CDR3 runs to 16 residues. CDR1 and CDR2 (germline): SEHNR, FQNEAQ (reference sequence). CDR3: CASSLAQGAANEKLFF.

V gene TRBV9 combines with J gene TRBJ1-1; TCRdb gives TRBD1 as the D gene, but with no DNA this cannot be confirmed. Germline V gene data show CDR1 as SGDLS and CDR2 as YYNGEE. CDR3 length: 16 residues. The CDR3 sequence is CASSYNRDRGNTEAFF.

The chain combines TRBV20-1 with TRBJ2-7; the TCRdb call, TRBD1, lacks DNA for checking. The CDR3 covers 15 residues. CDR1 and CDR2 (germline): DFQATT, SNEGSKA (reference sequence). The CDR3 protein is CSASAPRDRLTEQYF.

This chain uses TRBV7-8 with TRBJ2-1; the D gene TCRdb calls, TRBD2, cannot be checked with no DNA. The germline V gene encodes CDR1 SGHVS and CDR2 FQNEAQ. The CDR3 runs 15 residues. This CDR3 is CASSLVGGGYNEQFF.

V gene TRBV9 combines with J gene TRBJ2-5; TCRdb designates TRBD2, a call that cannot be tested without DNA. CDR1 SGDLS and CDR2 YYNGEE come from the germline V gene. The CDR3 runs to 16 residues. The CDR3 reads CASSGLAGGPQETQYF.

The CDR3 reads CASSLGLGAFYNEQFF. The V and J genes are TRBV11-1 and TRBJ2-1. Per germline, CDR1 SGHAT and CDR2 FQDESV (reference sequence). The CDR3 extends over 16 amino acids.

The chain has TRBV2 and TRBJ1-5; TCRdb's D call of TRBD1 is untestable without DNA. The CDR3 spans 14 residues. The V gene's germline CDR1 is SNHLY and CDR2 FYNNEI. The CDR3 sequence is CASEPGTGNQPQHF.

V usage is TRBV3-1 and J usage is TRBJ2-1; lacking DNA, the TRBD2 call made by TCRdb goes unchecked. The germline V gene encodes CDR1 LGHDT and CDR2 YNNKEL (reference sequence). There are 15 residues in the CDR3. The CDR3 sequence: CASSQERTLYNEQFF.

The CDR3 is CASSGILNTIYF. The V gene is TRBV7-6, the J gene TRBJ1-3. There are 12 residues in the CDR3. Per germline, CDR1 SGHVS and CDR2 FNYEAQ.

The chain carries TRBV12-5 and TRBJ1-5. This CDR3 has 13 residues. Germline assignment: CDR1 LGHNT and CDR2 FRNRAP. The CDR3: CASGLGANQPQHF.

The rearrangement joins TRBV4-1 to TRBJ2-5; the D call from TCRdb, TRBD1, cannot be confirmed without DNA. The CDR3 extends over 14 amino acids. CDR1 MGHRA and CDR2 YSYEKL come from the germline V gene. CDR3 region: CASSQEVIRAAQYF.

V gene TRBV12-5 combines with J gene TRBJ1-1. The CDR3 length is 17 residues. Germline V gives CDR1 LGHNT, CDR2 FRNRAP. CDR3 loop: CASGTERRGTLNTEAFF.

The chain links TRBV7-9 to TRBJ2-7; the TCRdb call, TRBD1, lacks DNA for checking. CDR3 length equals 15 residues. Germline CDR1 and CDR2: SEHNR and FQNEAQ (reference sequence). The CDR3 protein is CASSRGGGQSLEQYF.

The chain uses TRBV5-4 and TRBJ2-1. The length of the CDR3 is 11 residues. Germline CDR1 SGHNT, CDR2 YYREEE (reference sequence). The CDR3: CASVGRREQFF.

The CDR3 sequence: CSVAVALTGELFF. This chain uses TRBV29-1 with TRBJ2-2; there is no DNA to check the TCRdb D call of TRBD2. The CDR3 covers 13 residues. Germline loops: CDR1 SQVTM, CDR2 ANQGSEA.

The CDR3 here is CSARDLGTSGDYEQYF. The rearrangement uses TRBV20-1 and TRBJ2-7; TCRdb indicates TRBD2, and absent DNA this call remains unverified. CDR3 size: 16 residues. CDR1 is DFQATT and CDR2 is SNEGSKA in the germline V gene (reference sequence).

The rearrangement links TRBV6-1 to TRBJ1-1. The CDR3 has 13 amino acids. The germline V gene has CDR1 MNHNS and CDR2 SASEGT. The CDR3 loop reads CASSGQPNTEAFF.

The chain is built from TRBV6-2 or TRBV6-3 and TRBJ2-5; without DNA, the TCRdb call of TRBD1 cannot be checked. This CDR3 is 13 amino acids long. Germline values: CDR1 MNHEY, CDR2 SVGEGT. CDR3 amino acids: CASSLTWGETQYF.